A selection of T cell receptor beta chains follows, all from one sample in a study of T-cell memory formation after mild COVID-19. MiXCR, run by TCRdb on the 5' RACE reads, gives a single entry per CDR3 protein. There are about 250,000 distinct CDR3 sequences in the sample; just over 15% occur only once, and 2% to 2.5% lies in the top ten. The sample comprised PBMCs or a T cell subset sorted from them (not recorded which). Receptors originate from an adult woman who had mild COVID-19 (a few samples of this study predate the infection). Cell type and time point are not known. Each CDR3 is given with its conserved first and last residue. Fields, in order: clone size, J gene, V gene, D gene, CDR3 protein, CDR3 DNA. A D gene is named only where the DNA matches it firmly. Where a row states a size, it is once, few, many or the class of an expanded clone; other rows omit it.

few | TRBJ2-5 | TRBV7-9 | - | CASSHSVGGETQYF | TGTGCCAGCAGCCACAGTGTAGGTGGAGAGACCCAGTACTTC
- | TRBJ1-4 | TRBV6-5 | - | CASSRGTNEKLFF | TGTGCCAGCAGTAGGGGGACTAATGAAAAACTGTTTTTT
few | TRBJ1-1 | TRBV12-3/TRBV12-4 | TRBD1 | CASSLRQGGGNEAFF | TGTGCCAGCAGTCTCAGACAGGGGGGGGGAAATGAAGCTTTCTTT
- | TRBJ1-5 | TRBV6-1 | - | CASSPTWIGQPQHF | TGTGCCAGCAGTCCGACTTGGATTGGGCAGCCCCAGCATTTT
few | TRBJ2-5 | TRBV2 | - | CASSAGILETQYF | TGTGCCAGCAGTGCAGGGATCTTGGAGACCCAGTACTTC
- | TRBJ1-2 | TRBV30 | TRBD1 | CAWIGQGLYGYTF | TGTGCCTGGATTGGACAGGGTTTGTACGGCTACACCTTC
few | TRBJ2-3 | TRBV24-1 | - | CATYDGGGTQYF | TGTGCCACTTATGACGGGGGAGGTACGCAGTATTTT
many | TRBJ1-5 | TRBV20-1 | - | CSARGLGGNQPQHF | TGCAGTGCTAGGGGCCTAGGGGGCAATCAGCCCCAGCATTTT
once | TRBJ1-1 | TRBV5-1 | TRBD1 | CASSPRQGARTEAFF | TGCGCCAGCAGCCCCCGACAGGGGGCGCGAACTGAAGCTTTCTTT
- | TRBJ1-4 | TRBV20-1 | - | CSARDPGQSNEKLFF | TGCAGTGCTAGAGATCCCGGACAGTCTAATGAAAAACTGTTTTTT
- | TRBJ1-2 | TRBV5-1 | - | CASSLETGGLRYGYTF | TGCGCCAGCAGCTTGGAGACAGGAGGATTACGGTATGGCTACACCTTC
many | TRBJ2-1 | TRBV7-2 | - | CASSPGLAYNEQFF | TGTGCCAGCAGCCCTGGGCTAGCGTACAATGAGCAGTTCTTC
- | TRBJ1-1 | TRBV3-1 | - | CASSPPSGGTEAFF | TGTGCCAGCAGCCCCCCCTCGGGGGGCACTGAAGCTTTCTTT
many | TRBJ2-2 | TRBV5-1 | - | CASSLDGTGELFF | TGCGCCAGCAGCTTGGACGGGACCGGGGAGCTGTTTTTT
few | TRBJ1-2 | TRBV4-3 | TRBD1 | CASSRGTDRGGYTF | TGCGCCAGCAGCCGGGGGACTGACAGGGGCGGCTACACCTTC
many | TRBJ2-5 | TRBV20-1 | - | CSARPQRGARETQYF | TGCAGTGCCCGCCCCCAACGGGGGGCCAGGGAGACCCAGTACTTC
once | TRBJ2-7 | TRBV6-5 | - | CASSYLHSYEQYF | TGTGCCAGCAGTTACCTACATAGCTACGAGCAGTACTTC
many | TRBJ2-7 | TRBV7-2 | TRBD2 | CASRFATGTSSEQYF | TGTGCCAGCAGGTTCGCAACCGGGACTAGCAGCGAGCAGTACTTC
few | TRBJ1-3 | TRBV12-3/TRBV12-4 | - | CASRPGFSGNTIYF | TGTGCCAGCAGACCAGGATTCTCTGGAAACACCATATATTTT
- | TRBJ2-3 | TRBV11-3 | TRBD1 | CASSYTGTGHTDTQYF | TGTGCCAGCAGCTATACCGGGACAGGGCATACAGATACGCAGTATTTT
few | TRBJ2-3 | TRBV12-3/TRBV12-4 | - | CASSSGESTDTQYF | TGTGCCAGCAGTTCTGGGGAAAGCACAGATACGCAGTATTTT
- | TRBJ2-3 | TRBV5-4 | - | CATSSSTDTQYF | TGTGCCACCAGTTCGAGCACAGATACGCAGTATTTT
- | TRBJ1-5 | TRBV6-6 | - | CASSYVQGGQPQHF | TGTGCCAGCAGTTACGTACAGGGAGGTCAGCCCCAGCATTTT
many | TRBJ2-7 | TRBV7-8 | - | CASSFPTAGEYEQYF | TGTGCCAGCAGCTTCCCCACGGCAGGGGAGTACGAGCAGTACTTC
- | TRBJ2-5 | TRBV12-3/TRBV12-4 | TRBD2 | CASSLEASGRGETQYF | TGTGCCAGCAGTTTAGAGGCTAGCGGGAGGGGAGAGACCCAGTACTTC
- | TRBJ2-7 | TRBV5-1 | - | CASSLGPGVYEQYF | TGCGCCAGCAGCTTGGGCCCGGGGGTCTACGAGCAGTACTTC
- | TRBJ2-2 | TRBV5-1 | TRBD1 | CASHYATGSNTGELFF | TGCGCCAGCCACTACGCGACAGGGTCGAACACCGGGGAGCTGTTTTTT
few | TRBJ1-2 | TRBV5-1 | - | CASSLQQSYGYTF | TGCGCCAGCAGCTTGCAACAGAGCTATGGCTACACCTTC
few | TRBJ2-3 | TRBV7-2 | TRBD2 | CASSPQAGGTDTQYF | TGTGCCAGCAGCCCGCAAGCGGGGGGCACAGATACGCAGTATTTT
few | TRBJ2-1 | TRBV7-9 | - | CASSRGRLYNEQFF | TGTGCCAGCAGCCGGGGGCGGTTATACAATGAGCAGTTCTTC
- | TRBJ1-1 | TRBV12-3/TRBV12-4 | TRBD1 | CASSHRGSGTEAFF | TGTGCCAGCAGTCACAGGGGTTCGGGCACTGAAGCTTTCTTT
few | TRBJ2-2 | TRBV24-1 | - | CATSALGNSGELFF | TGTGCCACCAGTGCCCTAGGGAATTCCGGGGAGCTGTTTTTT
- | TRBJ2-3 | TRBV10-3 | TRBD2 | CAIRDPSGLAQTSTDTQYF | TGTGCCATCAGGGACCCCTCTGGACTAGCTCAGACTAGCACAGATACGCAGTATTTT
- | TRBJ2-1 | TRBV9 | TRBD2 | CASSVHAASGPNEQFF | TGTGCCAGCAGCGTTCACGCCGCTAGCGGCCCCAATGAGCAGTTCTTC
few | TRBJ2-1 | TRBV6-5 | TRBD2 | CASSPGTRTNEQFF | TGTGCCAGCAGTCCCGGGACTAGGACCAATGAGCAGTTCTTC
- | TRBJ2-7 | TRBV7-9 | - | CASSLALRSSYEQYF | TGTGCCAGCAGCTTAGCGCTTAGGAGTTCCTACGAGCAGTACTTC
many | TRBJ2-7 | TRBV3-1 | - | CASSESVYEQYF | TGTGCCAGCAGCGAGTCAGTCTACGAGCAGTACTTC
few | TRBJ2-7 | TRBV7-8 | - | CASSTGPRGPYEQYF | TGTGCCAGCAGCACCGGTCCGAGGGGCCCGTACGAGCAGTACTTC
- | TRBJ2-2 | TRBV4-3 | - | CASSQDFGRAGELFF | TGCGCCAGCAGCCAAGATTTCGGTCGGGCCGGGGAGCTGTTTTTT
- | TRBJ2-3 | TRBV6-5 | - | CASSNPGGRGTQYF | TGTGCCAGCAGTAACCCGGGAGGCAGGGGCACGCAGTATTTT
- | TRBJ2-5 | TRBV11-2 | - | CASSLSLRETQYF | TGTGCCAGCAGCTTATCATTGCGGGAGACCCAGTACTTC
- | TRBJ1-2 | TRBV9 | TRBD1 | CASSVSSRGQDWRGYTF | TGTGCCAGCAGCGTTTCGAGCAGGGGGCAAGATTGGCGTGGCTACACCTTC
many | TRBJ2-1 | TRBV12-3/TRBV12-4 | TRBD2 | CASSKNERGEQFF | TGTGCCAGCAGTAAGAATGAGCGGGGTGAGCAGTTCTTC
few | TRBJ1-2 | TRBV29-1 | - | CSVVRQDGGYTF | TGCAGCGTTGTTCGTCAGGACGGGGGCTACACCTTC
- | TRBJ2-3 | TRBV7-7 | - | CASSSSRTDTQYF | TGTGCTAGCAGCTCCAGCCGCACAGATACGCAGTATTTT
once | TRBJ1-4 | TRBV7-9 | TRBD1 | CASSEGQGAGEKLFF | TGTGCCAGCAGCGAGGGACAGGGGGCTGGTGAAAAACTGTTTTTT
- | TRBJ2-1 | TRBV7-2 | TRBD2 | CASRPGTSRVNEQFF | TGTGCCAGCAGACCCGGGACTAGCAGGGTGAATGAGCAGTTCTTC
- | TRBJ2-7 | TRBV6-6 | - | CASSYQTGNEQYF | TGTGCCAGCAGTTACCAGACAGGAAACGAGCAGTACTTC
few | TRBJ1-5 | TRBV5-6 | - | CASSRGTLGPQHF | TGTGCCAGCAGCCGTGGGACTTTAGGGCCCCAGCATTTT
- | TRBJ2-1 | TRBV14 | - | CASSQVYVAEQFF | TGTGCCAGCAGCCAAGTGTATGTTGCCGAGCAGTTCTTC
many | TRBJ2-2 | TRBV5-1 | - | CASSSHGDTGELFF | TGCGCCAGCAGCTCACACGGAGACACCGGGGAGCTGTTTTTT
few | TRBJ2-7 | TRBV5-4 | TRBD1 | CASSIPGQGNEQYF | TGTGCCAGCAGCATACCGGGACAGGGAAACGAGCAGTACTTC
few | TRBJ2-2 | TRBV6-4 | - | CASSATGKVTGELFF | TGTGCCAGCAGTGCTACAGGGAAAGTAACCGGGGAGCTGTTTTTT